Each of the 10 T cell receptor beta chains below was sequenced from the same sample in a study of tumor and adjacent non-tumor tissue in lung cancer. This sample's RNA came from whole unsorted tissue. A modified ARM-PCR protocol with three rounds of nested PCR amplified TCRbeta. TCRdb re-called the multiplex PCR reads with MiXCR, one entry per CDR3 protein. The data contain 70,000 to 90,000 distinct CDR3 sequences, over 75% of them singletons. Sequenced material: lung tumor tissue. The receptors here all came from a woman in her fifties or sixties with non-small cell lung cancer.

Comment on this clonotype: As the CDR3 is not closed by the conserved phenylalanine or tryptophan, this likely results from a read error. V and J are TRBV20-1 and TRBJ1-2, with D possibly matching TRBD1 (5 bases). Trimming removed 7 bases at V and 6 bases at J, with 9 bases between. The CDR3 totals 10 residues. Looked up from germline, CDR1 is DFQATT and CDR2 is SNEGSKA (reference sequence). The CDR3 bases are TGCAGTGGGACAAACAATGGCTACACCTTA. Translation gives CSGTNNGYTL.

Remarks on this clonotype: Relative to the germline gene, one junction end is altered; a read error may explain this. The chain recombines TRBV4-3 with TRBJ2-1; D remains unclear. Germline assignment: CDR1 LGHNA and CDR2 YSLEER. The CDR3 consists of 15 residues. Written as DNA, the CDR3 is TGCGTCAGCAACCAAGAGCTAGTCATCAACAATGAGCAGTTCTTC. This encodes CVSNQELVINNEQFF.

Comments on this clonotype: This is likely a read error, given that the CDR3 carries no conserved phenylalanine or tryptophan at its end. The V gene is TRBV12-3 or TRBV12-4, the J gene TRBJ2-5; TRBD2 agrees at 7 bases. The CDR3 extends over 14 amino acids. V lost 6 bases to trimming and J lost 5 bases; unmatched junction nucleotides: 9. The CDR3 region has the DNA TGTGCCAGCAGCCGACAAGCGGGATCTGAGACCCAGTACTTA. Protein: CASSRQAGSETQYL.

A word on this clonotype: A read error may produce the germline difference seen at one junction end. The chain uses TRBV28 and TRBJ2-1; TRBD1 is a possible D gene (5 bases). This CDR3 has 16 amino acids. Germline assignment: CDR1 MDHEN and CDR2 SYDVKM. CDR3 amino acids: CASKSHLDIIYNDQFF. The CDR3 region has the DNA TGTGCCAGCAAATCTCACCTGGACATAATATACAATGATCAGTTCTTC.

This rearrangement joins TRBV29-1 to TRBJ2-2; possible D gene TRBD2, 5 bases. The CDR3 is 11 residues long. Trimming cost V 5 bases and J 16 bases, with 17 bases left between them. The V gene's germline CDR1 is SQVTM and CDR2 ANQGSEA. The CDR3 region has the DNA TGCAGCGTTCGTAAGACCGGGGAGTCGTTTTTT. Amino acid sequence: CSVRKTGESFF.

Turning to this clonotype: A junction end diverges from the germline sequence, so it may reflect a read error. This chain links TRBV11-2 with TRBJ2-3; D may be TRBD1 (5 bases). Germline CDR1 SGHAT, CDR2 FQNNGV. The CDR3 extends over 18 amino acids. Here the CDR3 reads CASSFVAITGWGTVTQYF. CDR3 sequence (DNA): TGTGCTAGCAGCTTCGTCGCCATAACCGGGTGGGGCACAGTTACGCAGTATTTT.

This clonotype was seen a single time. Likely a read error: the CDR3 ends without its conserved phenylalanine or tryptophan. The genes are TRBV10-2 and TRBJ1-1; D call uncertain. Germline CDR1 reads WSHSY; CDR2 reads SAAADI. CDR3 length: 12 residues. Trimming took 7 bases from V and 1 from J, leaving 7 bases between them. The CDR3 region has the DNA TGCGCCAGCATGGAACCGAACACTGAAGCTTTCCTT. Its translation is CASMEPNTEAFL.

With respect to this clonotype: At one end, the junction sequence differs from germline, possibly due to a read error. The chain has TRBV5-6 and TRBJ1-4; tentatively, D is TRBD1 (5 bases). CDR3 size: 14 residues. The germline V gene has CDR1 SGHDT and CDR2 YYEEEE. CDR3 nucleotide sequence: TGTCCCAGCAGCCCGGGGGGAAGCAGCGAAAAACTGTTTTTT. Protein sequence: CPSSPGGSSEKLFF.

As for this clonotype: Mismatch with germline at one junction end may stem from a read error. V usage is TRBV6-5 and J usage is TRBJ1-2, with 7 bases matching TRBD1. Germline values: CDR1 MNHEY, CDR2 SVGAGI. CDR3 length equals 12 residues. CDR3 DNA sequence: TGTGCCAGTAGTTTGTGGAGACAGGGATACACCTTC. It yields the protein CASSLWRQGYTF.

A note on this clonotype: The junction does not match germline at one end; this may be a read error. The rearrangement links TRBV11-2 to TRBJ2-7, with unresolved D. CDR1 SGHAT and CDR2 FQNNGV come from the germline V gene. The CDR3 has 15 amino acids. The CDR3: CVSSLEGTMPYEQYF. Written as DNA, the CDR3 is TGTGTCAGCAGCTTAGAAGGAACTATGCCCTACGAGCAGTACTTC. Full variable domain (missing parts from reference TRBV11-2 and TRBJ2-7): EAGVAQSPRYKIIEKRQSVAFWCNPISGHATLYWYQQILGQGPKLLIQFQNNGVVDDSQLPKDRFSAERLKGVDSTLKIQPAKLEDSAVYLCVSSLEGTMPYEQYFGPGTRLTVT.